Sequencing of this T cell receptor (beta chain) was carried out in a study of T cells in Graves' hyperthyroidism and ophthalmopathy. This clonotype was counted at least ten times. V lost 0 bases to trimming and J lost 1 base, with 6 bases between them. This CDR3 has 14 residues. The V gene's germline CDR1 is MNHEY and CDR2 SVGAGI. It was RNA transcripts that yielded the amplified TCR beta CDR3 regions. Using the HTBI primer set, a first-round RT-PCR was run on the TCR CDR3. Using its own MiXCR run on the multiplex PCR reads, TCRdb lists one record per CDR3 protein. The table lists 250,000 to 300,000 distinct CDR3 sequences, about an eighth of them singletons. Exclusion of patients followed from uncontrolled infection, other autoimmune disease, pregnancy or lactation.

The sequence derives from a woman aged 30 to 39 with Graves' hyperthyroidism that later progressed to Graves' ophthalmopathy. The rearrangement uses TRBV6-5 and TRBJ1-2, with D perhaps matching TRBD1 (5 bases). Sample: blood. As DNA, the CDR3 is TGTGCCAGCAGTTACTCTGGGGGTAACTATGGCTACACCTTC. Translating it yields CASSYSGGNYGYTF.